These T cell receptor beta chains were read from a single sample in a study of shared clonotypes between healthy human individuals. Profiling relied on immunoSEQ multiplex PCR, and the TCRdb table lists in-frame clones only, not all of them. Of about 2.4 million clones in the sample, over 85% were seen once. The material sequenced was naive CD4+ T cells from PBMCs. Receptors originate from a man between 18 and 29 years old in good health. Some clones in this sample may be carry-over from other donors' samples. Both conserved end residues are part of each CDR3. D genes are given only for firm matches. Some rows mark clone size as missing; the rest say once, few, many or name a class of expanded clone.

J gene | V gene | clone size | D gene | CDR3 protein | CDR3 DNA
TRBJ1-2 | TRBV28 | once | - | CASSLPTSLQLYGYTF | TGTGCCAGCAGTTTACCCACCTCTTTACAGCTTTATGGCTACACCTTC
TRBJ1-1 | TRBV19 | - | - | CASKAANTEAFF | TGTGCCAGTAAGGCAGCGAACACTGAAGCTTTCTTT
TRBJ1-1 | TRBV28 | - | - | CASSFSGNTEAFF | TGTGCCAGCAGTTTTTCGGGGAACACTGAAGCTTTCTTT
TRBJ2-7 | TRBV6-6 | - | TRBD1 | CASSSTGDEQYF | TGTGCCAGCAGTTCAACAGGGGACGAGCAGTACTTC
TRBJ2-7 | TRBV7-9 | - | TRBD2 | CASSPGLAGDSYEQYF | TGTGCCAGCAGCCCTGGACTAGCGGGAGACTCCTACGAGCAGTACTTC
TRBJ1-4 | TRBV28 | - | TRBD1 | CASSLTGLWEKLFF | TGTGCCAGCAGTTTGACAGGGCTCTGGGAAAAACTGTTTTTT
TRBJ1-1 | TRBV28 | - | TRBD1 | CASSSFGTDTEAFF | TGTGCCAGCAGTTCCTTCGGGACAGACACTGAAGCTTTCTTT
TRBJ2-1 | TRBV5-1 | - | TRBD1 | CASSSDPRGPSLQSSYNEQFF | TGCGCCAGCAGCTCCGACCCCAGGGGGCCTTCCCTGCAAAGCTCCTACAATGAGCAGTTCTTC
TRBJ1-2 | TRBV5-4 | - | - | CASSLSANYGYTF | TGTGCCAGCAGCTTGTCGGCTAACTATGGCTACACCTTC
TRBJ2-7 | TRBV5-4 | - | TRBD1 | CASRRVPGQFHEQYF | TGTGCCAGCAGAAGAGTCCCGGGACAGTTCCACGAGCAGTACTTC
TRBJ2-3 | TRBV19 | - | TRBD2 | CASSIGGYKRERDTDTQYF | TGTGCCAGTAGTATCGGGGGGTATAAGCGGGAGCGGGACACAGATACGCAGTATTTT
TRBJ1-6 | TRBV6-5 | - | - | CASSPGTWDSPLHF | TGTGCCAGCAGTCCCGGGACTTGGGATTCACCCCTCCACTTT
TRBJ2-3 | TRBV5-1 | - | - | CASSLALDTQYF | TGCGCCAGCAGCTTGGCCTTAGATACGCAGTATTTT
TRBJ1-1 | TRBV5-1 | - | - | CASRGSGIFQEAFF | TGCGCCAGCAGAGGCTCAGGGATTTTCCAGGAAGCTTTCTTT
TRBJ1-4 | TRBV5-1 | - | TRBD1 | CASSLDQGANEKLFF | TGCGCCAGCAGCTTGGATCAGGGGGCTAATGAAAAACTGTTTTTT
TRBJ2-1 | TRBV7-8 | - | - | CASSTQGAYNEQFF | TGTGCCAGCAGCACCCAGGGCGCCTACAATGAGCAGTTCTTC
TRBJ2-5 | TRBV6-5 | - | TRBD1 | CASSPKDRWETQYF | TGTGCCAGCAGTCCAAAGGACAGGTGGGAGACCCAGTACTTC
TRBJ2-1 | TRBV6-5 | - | TRBD2 | CASSYLGTSGFNEQFF | TGTGCCAGCAGTTACTTGGGGACTAGCGGGTTCAATGAGCAGTTCTTC
TRBJ2-7 | TRBV28 | - | - | CASSWRPSSYEQYF | TGTGCCAGCAGTTGGCGACCGAGCTCCTACGAGCAGTACTTC
TRBJ2-7 | TRBV5-4 | - | - | CASSLGGTALEEQYF | TGTGCCAGCAGCTTGGGCGGGACGGCATTGGAGGAGCAGTACTTC
TRBJ2-1 | TRBV5-1 | - | - | CASSLDPGNEQFF | TGCGCCAGCAGCTTGGATCCGGGAAACGAGCAGTTCTTC
TRBJ2-3 | TRBV15 | once | - | CATSRGPDTQYF | TGTGCCACCAGCAGAGGGCCCGATACGCAGTATTTT
TRBJ2-2 | TRBV29-1 | - | - | CSVDTGTGTTGELFF | TGCAGCGTTGACACGGGTACAGGGACCACCGGGGAGCTGTTTTTT
TRBJ1-4 | TRBV6-6 | - | - | CASSGRADNEKLFF | TGTGCCAGCAGTGGCAGGGCGGATAATGAAAAACTGTTTTTT
TRBJ2-1 | TRBV9 | - | - | CASSVGPADYNEQFF | TGTGCCAGCAGCGTAGGTCCAGCGGATTACAATGAGCAGTTCTTC
TRBJ2-7 | TRBV11-3 | - | - | CASSLEESYEQYF | TGTGCCAGCAGCTTGGAAGAGTCCTACGAGCAGTACTTC
TRBJ2-3 | TRBV7-9 | - | - | CASTVSGTDTQYF | TGTGCCAGCACCGTCTCGGGCACAGATACGCAGTATTTT
TRBJ1-2 | TRBV2 | - | TRBD1 | CASSEMGPAGQGDYGYTF | TGTGCCAGCAGTGAGATGGGACCTGCAGGACAGGGTGACTATGGCTACACCTTC
TRBJ1-1 | TRBV6-1 | - | - | CASSAGPERTEAFF | TGTGCCAGCAGTGCCGGGCCTGAGAGGACTGAAGCTTTCTTT
TRBJ2-1 | TRBV7-2 | - | - | CASSLTRGRDEQFF | TGTGCCAGCAGCTTAACCAGGGGACGCGATGAGCAGTTCTTC
TRBJ2-7 | TRBV10-3 | - | - | CAISGVSGSYEQYF | TGTGCCATCAGTGGTGTGAGCGGCTCCTACGAGCAGTACTTC
TRBJ2-1 | TRBV6-6 | - | - | CASSYSMASSYNEQFF | TGTGCCAGCAGTTACTCGATGGCCAGCTCCTACAATGAGCAGTTCTTC
TRBJ2-7 | TRBV5-1 | - | TRBD1 | CASSTLGQREQYF | TGCGCCAGCAGCACCCTGGGACAGCGGGAGCAGTACTTC
TRBJ1-5 | TRBV27 | - | TRBD1 | CASSPRDRVFQPQHF | TGTGCCAGCAGTCCCCGGGACAGGGTTTTCCAGCCCCAGCATTTT
TRBJ1-2 | TRBV6-5 | - | - | CASFRQGQQYTF | TGTGCCAGCTTCCGACAAGGCCAACAGTACACCTTC
TRBJ2-7 | TRBV5-1 | - | TRBD1 | CASSLGQGAREQYF | TGCGCCAGCAGCCTGGGACAGGGGGCTCGCGAGCAGTACTTC
TRBJ1-1 | TRBV30 | - | - | CAWRALNTEAFF | TGTGCCTGGAGGGCCTTGAACACTGAAGCTTTCTTT
TRBJ2-5 | TRBV28 | - | TRBD1 | CASDMTGGETQYF | TGTGCCAGCGATATGACAGGGGGAGAGACCCAGTACTTC
TRBJ2-2 | TRBV5-1 | - | TRBD2 | CASSFLAGSTGELFF | TGCGCCAGCAGCTTCCTAGCGGGAAGCACCGGGGAGCTGTTTTTT
TRBJ2-5 | TRBV29-1 | - | - | CSGGGGGMGETQYF | TGCAGCGGCGGCGGAGGGGGAATGGGGGAGACCCAGTACTTC
TRBJ2-5 | TRBV28 | once | - | CASSPHKVSETQYF | TGTGCCAGCAGTCCCCACAAGGTTTCAGAGACCCAGTACTTC
TRBJ1-2 | TRBV7-3 | - | TRBD1 | CASSLGQGQGDGYTF | TGTGCCAGCAGCTTAGGCCAGGGGCAGGGGGATGGCTACACCTTC
TRBJ2-1 | TRBV27 | - | - | CASSSPGDVDEQFF | TGTGCCAGCAGTTCTCCCGGGGACGTGGATGAGCAGTTCTTC
TRBJ1-1 | TRBV27 | - | - | CASSLYSVGGRGNTEAFF | TGTGCCAGCAGTTTATATAGCGTGGGGGGCAGGGGGAACACTGAAGCTTTCTTT
TRBJ2-3 | TRBV7-6 | - | - | CASSLQGFRYTQYF | TGTGCCAGCAGCCTCCAGGGGTTCAGGTATACGCAGTATTTT
TRBJ1-1 | TRBV5-6 | - | - | CASSGLGRGKRTEAFF | TGTGCCAGCAGCGGGTTGGGCAGGGGTAAGCGGACTGAAGCTTTCTTT
TRBJ1-1 | TRBV7-2 | - | - | CASSLGAYTEAFF | TGTGCCAGCAGTCTCGGGGCGTACACTGAAGCTTTCTTT
TRBJ2-4 | TRBV28 | - | TRBD1 | CASSFARGNIQYF | TGTGCCAGCAGTTTTGCCAGGGGGAACATTCAGTACTTC
TRBJ2-3 | TRBV28 | once | TRBD2 | CASRTREGTDTQYF | TGTGCCAGCAGGACCCGGGAGGGCACAGATACGCAGTATTTT
TRBJ1-2 | TRBV7-9 | - | - | CASSLGEKRGYTF | TGTGCCAGCAGCTTGGGGGAGAAGAGGGGCTACACCTTC
TRBJ2-2 | TRBV9 | - | - | CASSALGHNTGELFF | TGTGCCAGCAGCGCGCTAGGACACAACACCGGGGAGCTGTTTTTT
TRBJ2-1 | TRBV9 | - | TRBD2 | CASSVTSSGSAEQFF | TGTGCCAGCAGCGTGACTAGCTCCGGGTCCGCCGAGCAGTTCTTC
TRBJ1-5 | TRBV19 | once | - | CASSERAGYSNQPQHF | TGTGCCAGTAGTGAGCGGGCAGGGTATAGCAATCAGCCCCAGCATTTT
TRBJ2-5 | TRBV11-2 | - | - | CASSLGVLIGNQYF | TGTGCCAGCAGCTTAGGGGTGTTAATAGGGAACCAGTACTTC
TRBJ1-5 | TRBV28 | - | TRBD1 | CASSLHGQVSGQPQHF | TGTGCCAGCAGTTTACATGGACAGGTCTCAGGTCAGCCCCAGCATTTT